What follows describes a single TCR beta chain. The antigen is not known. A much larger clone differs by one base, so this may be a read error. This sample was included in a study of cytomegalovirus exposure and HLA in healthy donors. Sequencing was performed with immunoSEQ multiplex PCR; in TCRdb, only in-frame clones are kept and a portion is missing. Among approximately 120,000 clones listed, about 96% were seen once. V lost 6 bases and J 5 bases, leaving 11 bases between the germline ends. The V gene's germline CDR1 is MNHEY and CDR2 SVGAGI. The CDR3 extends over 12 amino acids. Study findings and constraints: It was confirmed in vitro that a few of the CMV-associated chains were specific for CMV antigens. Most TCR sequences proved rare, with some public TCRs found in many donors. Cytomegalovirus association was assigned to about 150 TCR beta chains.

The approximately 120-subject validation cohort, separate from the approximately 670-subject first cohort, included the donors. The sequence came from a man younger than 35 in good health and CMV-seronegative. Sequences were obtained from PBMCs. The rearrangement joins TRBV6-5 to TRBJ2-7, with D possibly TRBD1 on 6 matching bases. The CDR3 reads CASSLGTNEQYF. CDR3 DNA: TGTGCCAGCAGCCTCGGGACAAACGAGCAGTACTTC.